The T cell receptor beta chain under discussion was sequenced for a study of blood T cell repertoires in COVID-19. Study-level information: Samples of COVID-19 (acute and convalescent) were obtained from the United States, Italy and Spain. The cDNA or gDNA used as material had been derived from T cells, B-cell-depleted T cells, or PBMCs.

The V gene lost 0 bases and the J gene lost 7 bases, with 13 bases spanning the gap. The CDR3 runs 14 residues. Germline CDR1 and CDR2: SGHRS and YFSETQ. The Seattle site enrolled patients during active infection and followed them longitudinally. Authors' data handling: By means of reference gene primer amplification, nucleated cell counts were estimated. Clones were read by immunoSEQ multiplex PCR, and TCRdb kept only the in-frame ones, dropping some. V, J and clone size derive from that table, while D and trimming were established from the DNA sequence. This sample has some 190,000 clones, with roughly 84% found just once.

J is TRBJ1-2 and V is TRBV5-1; no clear D. The sample consisted of peripheral blood. This TCR was recovered from a man older than 75 with COVID-19, enrolled during active disease. CDR3 sequence reads: CASSLEAGTSGYTF. CDR3 sequence (DNA): TGCGCCAGCAGCTTGGAAGCGGGTACGAGTGGCTACACCTTC. The entire variable domain, with the rest obtained from reference TRBV5-1 and TRBJ1-2, is as follows: KAGVTQTPRYLIKTRGQQVTLSCSPISGHRSVSWYQQTPGQGLQFLFEYFSETQRNKGNFPGRFSGRQFSNSRSEMNVSTLELGDSALYLCASSLEAGTSGYTFGSGTRLTVV.